Listed below are T cell receptor beta chains from one sample, sequenced in a study of early T cells in non-severe SARS-CoV-2 infection. TCRdb fed the 5' RACE reads into MiXCR, producing one record per CDR3 protein. The table has some 54,000 distinct CDR3 sequences, roughly 9.7% seen once. Material for sequencing was whole blood. Receptors originate from an adult who was a healthcare worker with PCR-confirmed SARS-CoV-2 infection or an uninfected control (not recorded which). Each CDR3 is given with its conserved first and last residue. The order of the fields is D gene, J gene, CDR3 length, clone size, V gene, CDR3 protein, CDR3 DNA. A D gene is named only where the DNA matches it firmly. The size field is filled for only some rows; it gives once, few, many or a size class.

d_gene: TRBD1; j_gene: TRBJ2-7; len: 15; abundance: .; v_gene: TRBV29-1; CDR3aa: CSVAGTGGPLYEQYF; CDR3nt: TGCAGCGTCGCCGGGACAGGGGGCCCTCTGTACGAGCAGTACTTC
d_gene: .; j_gene: TRBJ1-2; len: 13; abundance: many; v_gene: TRBV7-8; CDR3aa: CASSFPDSTGYTF; CDR3nt: TGTGCCAGCAGCTTTCCGGACTCTACTGGCTACACCTTC
d_gene: .; j_gene: TRBJ2-1; len: 14; abundance: many; v_gene: TRBV4-3; CDR3aa: CASSQEPSYNEQFF; CDR3nt: TGCGCCAGCAGCCAAGAGCCTAGCTACAATGAGCAGTTCTTC
d_gene: .; j_gene: TRBJ2-1; len: 15; abundance: many; v_gene: TRBV6-6; CDR3aa: CASSYSKGSWGEQFF; CDR3nt: TGTGCCAGCAGTTACTCGAAAGGTAGCTGGGGTGAGCAGTTCTTC
d_gene: .; j_gene: TRBJ1-6; len: 11; abundance: many; v_gene: TRBV7-2; CDR3aa: CASTGGSPLHF; CDR3nt: TGTGCCAGCACGGGAGGTTCACCCCTCCACTTT
d_gene: .; j_gene: TRBJ1-1; len: 13; abundance: .; v_gene: TRBV29-1; CDR3aa: CSVGLTLSTEAFF; CDR3nt: TGCAGCGTTGGGCTGACGCTCAGTACTGAAGCTTTCTTT
d_gene: .; j_gene: TRBJ1-2; len: 15; abundance: many; v_gene: TRBV6-5; CDR3aa: CASSKGMGVQYGYTF; CDR3nt: TGTGCCAGCAGTAAAGGGATGGGGGTTCAATATGGCTACACCTTC
d_gene: .; j_gene: TRBJ2-1; len: 15; abundance: .; v_gene: TRBV6-8; CDR3aa: CASLTKGLARGEQFF; CDR3nt: TGTGCCAGCCTGACTAAAGGGCTTGCTAGGGGTGAGCAGTTCTTC
d_gene: TRBD2; j_gene: TRBJ2-1; len: 15; abundance: .; v_gene: TRBV6-5; CDR3aa: CASSYSTSSGNEQFF; CDR3nt: TGTGCCAGCAGTTACTCGACTTCTAGCGGCAATGAGCAGTTCTTC
d_gene: TRBD2; j_gene: TRBJ2-7; len: 15; abundance: few; v_gene: TRBV7-9; CDR3aa: CASSLEGSGVYEQYF; CDR3nt: TGTGCCAGCAGCTTAGAAGGTAGCGGGGTCTACGAGCAGTACTTC
d_gene: TRBD1; j_gene: TRBJ2-7; len: 15; abundance: many; v_gene: TRBV20-1; CDR3aa: CSAAGTGVSTYEQYF; CDR3nt: TGCAGTGCTGCCGGGACAGGGGTAAGCACCTACGAGCAGTACTTC